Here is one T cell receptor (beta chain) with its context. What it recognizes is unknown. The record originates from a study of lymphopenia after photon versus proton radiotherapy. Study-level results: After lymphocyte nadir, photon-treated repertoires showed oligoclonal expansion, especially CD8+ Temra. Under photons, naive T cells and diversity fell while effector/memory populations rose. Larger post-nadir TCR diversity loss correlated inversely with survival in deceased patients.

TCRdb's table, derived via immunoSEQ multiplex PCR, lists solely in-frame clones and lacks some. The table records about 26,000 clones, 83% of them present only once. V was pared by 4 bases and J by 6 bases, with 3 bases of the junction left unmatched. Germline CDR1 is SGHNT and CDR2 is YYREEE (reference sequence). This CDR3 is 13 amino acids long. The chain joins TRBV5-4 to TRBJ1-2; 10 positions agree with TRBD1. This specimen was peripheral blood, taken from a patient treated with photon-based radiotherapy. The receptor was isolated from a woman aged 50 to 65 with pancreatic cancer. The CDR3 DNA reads TGTGCCAGCAGCACAGGGACAGGGGATGGCTACACCTTC. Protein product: CASSTGTGDGYTF.